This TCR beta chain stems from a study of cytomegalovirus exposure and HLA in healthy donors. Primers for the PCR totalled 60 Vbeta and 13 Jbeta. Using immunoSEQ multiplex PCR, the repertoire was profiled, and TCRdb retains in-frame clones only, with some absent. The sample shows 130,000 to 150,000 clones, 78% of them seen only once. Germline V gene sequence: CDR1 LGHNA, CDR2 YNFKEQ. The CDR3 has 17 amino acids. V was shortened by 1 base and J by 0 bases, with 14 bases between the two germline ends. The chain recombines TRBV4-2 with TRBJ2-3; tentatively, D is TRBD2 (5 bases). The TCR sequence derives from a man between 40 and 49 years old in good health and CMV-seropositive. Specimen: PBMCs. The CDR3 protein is CASSQAGSGSSTDTQYF. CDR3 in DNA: TGTGCCAGCAGCCAAGCTGGGAGCGGTTCTAGCACAGATACGCAGTATTTT.